This T cell receptor beta chain was captured by sequencing in a study of human T cells and chemical hapten exposure. The sample's time point: pre-sensitization, week 0. The treatment denotes: therapeutic diphenylcyclopropenone sensitization with weekly scalp DPC. This clonotype has a count of ten or more. V lost 0 bases to trimming and J lost 2 bases, with 13 bases between them. Looked up from germline, CDR1 is SGDLS and CDR2 is YYNGEE. CDR3 size: 16 residues. From the RACE reads, TCRdb called clonotypes with MiXCR, one entry per CDR3 protein. The sample consists of around 300,000 distinct CDR3 sequences, about 5% of them appearing once.

Sequences were derived from whole blood, sampled in connection with sensitization to the hapten diphenylcyclopropenone (DPC). The origin of this receptor is a woman aged 18 to 35 with alopecia areata. Some clones in this sample may be carry-over from other donors' samples. The chain combines TRBV9 with TRBJ2-3, with TRBD2 as a possible D gene (7 bases). DNA for the CDR3: TGTGCCAGCAGCGTAGCCAATGGGGGGGCCACAGATACGCAGTATTTT. Translated, it gives CASSVANGGATDTQYF.